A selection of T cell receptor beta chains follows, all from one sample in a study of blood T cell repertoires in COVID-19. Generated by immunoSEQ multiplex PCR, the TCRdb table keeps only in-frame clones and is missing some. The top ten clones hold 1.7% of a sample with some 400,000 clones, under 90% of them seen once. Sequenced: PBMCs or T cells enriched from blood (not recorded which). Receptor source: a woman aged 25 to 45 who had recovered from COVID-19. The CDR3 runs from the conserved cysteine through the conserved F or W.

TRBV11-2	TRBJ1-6	CASSFRFTGNSPLHF
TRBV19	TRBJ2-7	CASSTWTGLEVYEQYF
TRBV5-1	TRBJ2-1	CASSPGGISGTLIPNEQFF
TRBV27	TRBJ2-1	CASSLSTSGSLEQFF
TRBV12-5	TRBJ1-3	CASGIGQAGNTIYF
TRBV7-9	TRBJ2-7	CASSLGTGTGAYEQYF
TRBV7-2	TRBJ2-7	CASSPSLRGTYEQYF
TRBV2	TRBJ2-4	CASHRGLAKNIQYF
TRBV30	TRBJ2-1	CAWSVILAGGSSYNEQFF
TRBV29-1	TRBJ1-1	CSVLRQNMNTEAFF
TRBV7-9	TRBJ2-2	CASSLPGDGELFF
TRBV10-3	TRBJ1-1	CAISTPTNRAEAFF
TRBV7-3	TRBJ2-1	CASSLPGINEQFF
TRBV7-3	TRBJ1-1	CASSLNSMNTEAFF
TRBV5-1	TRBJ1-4	CASREEGSTNEKLFF
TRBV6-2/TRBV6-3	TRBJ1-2	CASSYLDRNYGYTF
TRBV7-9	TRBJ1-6	CASSLDSRSSPLHF
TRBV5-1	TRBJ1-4	CASSLGPGGDEKLFF
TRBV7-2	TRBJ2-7	CASSSSGTIFYEQYF
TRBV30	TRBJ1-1	CAWRRGTGTTIMINTEAFF
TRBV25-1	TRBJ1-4	CASSEPGQGNEKLFF
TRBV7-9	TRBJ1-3	CASSPGQTPHSGNTIYF
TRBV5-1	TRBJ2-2	CASKDTDTGELFF
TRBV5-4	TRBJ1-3	CASSLASGGGTIYF
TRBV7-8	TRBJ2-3	CASSFDRPPIQRDTQYF
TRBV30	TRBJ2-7	CAWRGLAYGVDF
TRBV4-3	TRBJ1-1	CASSPRTENTEAFF
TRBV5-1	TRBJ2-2	CASSLPPSNTGELFF
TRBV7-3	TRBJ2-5	CASSPSGGAQETQYF
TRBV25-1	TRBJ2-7	CASSEGTGAYEQYF
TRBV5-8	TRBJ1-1	CASIRTRLAFF
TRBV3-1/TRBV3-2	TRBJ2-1	CASSQDRTYYEQFF
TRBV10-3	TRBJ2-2	CAIRTGTGSTGELFF
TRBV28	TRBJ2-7	CASSFRLALSYEQYF
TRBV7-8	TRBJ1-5	CASSLGDRDGNQPQHF
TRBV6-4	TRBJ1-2	CASSPETGGYGYTF
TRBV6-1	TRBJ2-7	CASSDQGPHPLYEQYF
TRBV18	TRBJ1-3	CASSPPGSSGNTIYF
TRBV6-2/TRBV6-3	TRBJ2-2	CASSSLPGGTGELFF
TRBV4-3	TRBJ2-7	CASSRANAGDYEQYF